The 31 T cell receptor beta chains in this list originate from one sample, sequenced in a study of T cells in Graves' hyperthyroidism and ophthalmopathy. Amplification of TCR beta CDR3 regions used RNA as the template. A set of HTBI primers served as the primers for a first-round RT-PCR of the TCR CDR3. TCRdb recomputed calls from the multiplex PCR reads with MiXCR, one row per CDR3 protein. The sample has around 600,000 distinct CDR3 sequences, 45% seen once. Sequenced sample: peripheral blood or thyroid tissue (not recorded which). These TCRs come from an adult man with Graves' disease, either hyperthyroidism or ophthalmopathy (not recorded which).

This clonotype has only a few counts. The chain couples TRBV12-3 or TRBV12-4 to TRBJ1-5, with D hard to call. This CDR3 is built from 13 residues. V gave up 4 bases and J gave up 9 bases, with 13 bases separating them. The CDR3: CASSSTSATPQHF. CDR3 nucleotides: TGTGCCAGCAGTTCCACAAGTGCTACGCCCCAGCATTTT.

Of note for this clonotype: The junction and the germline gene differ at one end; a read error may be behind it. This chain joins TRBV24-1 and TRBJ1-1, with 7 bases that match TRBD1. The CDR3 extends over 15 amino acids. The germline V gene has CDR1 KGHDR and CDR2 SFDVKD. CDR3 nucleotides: TGTGCCAGCAGTTCGCCCTTCACAGGGGACACTGAAGCTTTCTTT. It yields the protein CASSSPFTGDTEAFF.

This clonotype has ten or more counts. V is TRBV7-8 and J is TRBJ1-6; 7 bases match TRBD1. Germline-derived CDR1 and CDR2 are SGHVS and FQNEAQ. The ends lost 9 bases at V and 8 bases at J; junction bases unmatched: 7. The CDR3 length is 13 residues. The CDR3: CASRDRVDSPLHF. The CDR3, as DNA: TGTGCCAGTCGTGACAGGGTAGATTCACCCCTCCACTTT.

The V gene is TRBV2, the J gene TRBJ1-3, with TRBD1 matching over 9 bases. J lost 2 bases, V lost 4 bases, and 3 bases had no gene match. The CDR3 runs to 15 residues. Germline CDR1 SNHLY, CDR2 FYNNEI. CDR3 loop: CASSGRTGAGNTIYF. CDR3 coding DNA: TGTGCCAGCAGTGGAAGGACAGGGGCTGGAAACACCATATATTTT.

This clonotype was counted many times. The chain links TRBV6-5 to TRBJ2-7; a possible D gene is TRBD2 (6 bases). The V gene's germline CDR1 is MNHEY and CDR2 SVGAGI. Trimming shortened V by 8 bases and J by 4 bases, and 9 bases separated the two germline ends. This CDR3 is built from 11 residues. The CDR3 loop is CASASVYEQYF. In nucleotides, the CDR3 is TGTGCCAGCGCTAGCGTGTACGAGCAGTACTTC.

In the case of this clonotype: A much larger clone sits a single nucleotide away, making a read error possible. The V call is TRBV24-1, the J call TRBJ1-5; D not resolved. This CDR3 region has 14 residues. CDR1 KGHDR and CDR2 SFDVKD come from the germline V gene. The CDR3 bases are TGTGCCGCCAGTGATCGTCAGATAAATCAGCCCCAGCATTTT. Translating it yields CAASDRQINQPQHF.

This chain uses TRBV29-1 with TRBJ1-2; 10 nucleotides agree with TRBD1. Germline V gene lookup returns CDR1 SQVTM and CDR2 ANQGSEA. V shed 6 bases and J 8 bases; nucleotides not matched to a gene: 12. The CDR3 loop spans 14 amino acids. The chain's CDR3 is CSVRPGTGDGGYTF. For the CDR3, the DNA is TGCAGCGTGAGACCCGGGACAGGGGATGGCGGCTACACCTTC.

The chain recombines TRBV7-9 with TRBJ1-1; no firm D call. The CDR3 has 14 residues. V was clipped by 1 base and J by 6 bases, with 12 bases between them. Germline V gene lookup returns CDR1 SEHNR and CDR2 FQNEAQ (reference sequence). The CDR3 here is CASSLVGENSEAFF. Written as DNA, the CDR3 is TGTGCCAGCAGCTTAGTTGGAGAAAACTCTGAAGCTTTCTTT.

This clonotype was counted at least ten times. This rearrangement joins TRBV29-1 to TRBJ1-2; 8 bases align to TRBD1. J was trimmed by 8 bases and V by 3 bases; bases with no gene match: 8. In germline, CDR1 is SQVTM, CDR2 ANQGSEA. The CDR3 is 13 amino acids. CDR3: CSVDGQGEDGYTF. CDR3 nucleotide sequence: TGCAGCGTTGACGGACAGGGTGAAGACGGCTACACCTTC.

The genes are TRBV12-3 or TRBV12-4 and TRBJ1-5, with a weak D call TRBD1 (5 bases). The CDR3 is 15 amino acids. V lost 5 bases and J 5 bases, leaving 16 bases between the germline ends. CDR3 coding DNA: TGTGCCAGCAGTGAAGCGGGGGGGGTTTATCAGCCCCAGCATTTT. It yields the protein CASSEAGGVYQPQHF.

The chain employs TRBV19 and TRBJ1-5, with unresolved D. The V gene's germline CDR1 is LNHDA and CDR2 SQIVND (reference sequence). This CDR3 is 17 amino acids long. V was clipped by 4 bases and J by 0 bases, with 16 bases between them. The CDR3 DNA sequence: TGTGCCAGTAGTACTAACGCTCCGGGCCTTAGCAATCAGCCCCAGCATTTT. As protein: CASSTNAPGLSNQPQHF.

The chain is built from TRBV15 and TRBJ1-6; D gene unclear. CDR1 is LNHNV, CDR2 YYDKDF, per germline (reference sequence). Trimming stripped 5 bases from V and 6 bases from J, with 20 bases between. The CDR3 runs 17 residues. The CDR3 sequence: CATSGASLLRPNSPLHF. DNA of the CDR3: TGTGCCACCAGCGGTGCTAGTTTGCTGCGCCCTAATTCACCCCTCCACTTT.

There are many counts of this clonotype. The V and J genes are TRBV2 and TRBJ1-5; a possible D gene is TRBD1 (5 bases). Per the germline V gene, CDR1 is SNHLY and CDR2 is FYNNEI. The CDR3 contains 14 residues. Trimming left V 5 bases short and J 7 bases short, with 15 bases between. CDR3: CASSLQRDRQPQHF. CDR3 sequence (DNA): TGTGCCAGCAGTCTGCAGCGGGACCGGCAGCCCCAGCATTTT.

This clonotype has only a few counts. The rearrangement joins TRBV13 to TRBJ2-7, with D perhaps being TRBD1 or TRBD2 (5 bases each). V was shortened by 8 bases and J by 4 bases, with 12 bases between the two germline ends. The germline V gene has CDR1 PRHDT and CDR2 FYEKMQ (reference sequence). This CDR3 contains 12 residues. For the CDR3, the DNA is TGTGCCAGCGGGGCGAGGGAATACGAGCAGTACTTC. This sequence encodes CASGAREYEQYF.

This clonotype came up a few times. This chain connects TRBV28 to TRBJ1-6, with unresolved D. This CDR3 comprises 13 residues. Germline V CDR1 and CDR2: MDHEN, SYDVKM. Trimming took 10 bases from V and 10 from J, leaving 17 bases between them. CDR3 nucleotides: TGTGCCATCTCGGGCTCTGGGAGGTCACCCCTCCACTTT. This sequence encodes CAISGSGRSPLHF.

The CDR3 here is CASSWNGQGMYGYTIYF. CDR3 coding DNA: TGTGCCAGCAGCTGGAACGGACAGGGGATGTATGGCTACACCATATATTTT. This sequence joins TRBV7-2 and TRBJ1-3, with 9 bases fitting TRBD1. CDR3 length equals 17 residues. V shed 4 bases and J 8 bases; nucleotides not matched to a gene: 15. Germline V gives CDR1 SGHTA, CDR2 FQGNSA.

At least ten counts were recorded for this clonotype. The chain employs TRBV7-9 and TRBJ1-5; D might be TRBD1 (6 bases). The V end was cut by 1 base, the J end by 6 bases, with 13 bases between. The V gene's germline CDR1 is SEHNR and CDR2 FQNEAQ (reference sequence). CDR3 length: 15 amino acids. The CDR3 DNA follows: TGTGCCAGCAGCTTAGACAGGGAAGAGGGTCAGCCCCAGCATTTT. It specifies CASSLDREEGQPQHF.

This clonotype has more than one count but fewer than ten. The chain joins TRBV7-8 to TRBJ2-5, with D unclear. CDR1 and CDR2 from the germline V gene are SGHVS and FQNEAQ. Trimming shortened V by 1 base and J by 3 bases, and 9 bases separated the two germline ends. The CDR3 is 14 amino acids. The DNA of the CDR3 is TGTGCCAGCAGCTTAGTCGGGTGGAAAGAGACCCAGTACTTC. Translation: CASSLVGWKETQYF.

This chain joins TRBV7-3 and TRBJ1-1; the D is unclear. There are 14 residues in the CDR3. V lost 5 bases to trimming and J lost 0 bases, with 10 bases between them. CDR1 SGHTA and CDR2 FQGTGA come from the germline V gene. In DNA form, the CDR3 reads TGTGCCAGCAGCGCGGGGTACCTGAACACTGAAGCTTTCTTT. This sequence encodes CASSAGYLNTEAFF.

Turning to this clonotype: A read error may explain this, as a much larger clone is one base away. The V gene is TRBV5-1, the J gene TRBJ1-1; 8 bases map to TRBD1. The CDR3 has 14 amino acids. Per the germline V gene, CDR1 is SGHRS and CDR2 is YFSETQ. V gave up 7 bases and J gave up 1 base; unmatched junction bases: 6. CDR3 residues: CASRYGQGNTEAFF. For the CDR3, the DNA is TGCGCCAGCCGCTACGGACAGGGGAACACTGAAGCTTTCTTT.

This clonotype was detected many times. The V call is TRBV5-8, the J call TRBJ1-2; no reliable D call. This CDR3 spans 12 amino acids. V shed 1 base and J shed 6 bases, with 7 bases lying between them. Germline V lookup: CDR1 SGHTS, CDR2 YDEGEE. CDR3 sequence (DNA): TGTGCCAGCAGCTTGTACCCGGATGGCTACACCTTC. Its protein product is CASSLYPDGYTF.

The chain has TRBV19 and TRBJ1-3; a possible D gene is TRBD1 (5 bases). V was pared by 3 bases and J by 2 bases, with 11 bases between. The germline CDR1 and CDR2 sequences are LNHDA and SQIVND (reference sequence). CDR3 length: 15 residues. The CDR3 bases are TGTGCCAGTAGTATGAGCAGGGCCACTGGAAACACCATATATTTT. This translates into CASSMSRATGNTIYF.

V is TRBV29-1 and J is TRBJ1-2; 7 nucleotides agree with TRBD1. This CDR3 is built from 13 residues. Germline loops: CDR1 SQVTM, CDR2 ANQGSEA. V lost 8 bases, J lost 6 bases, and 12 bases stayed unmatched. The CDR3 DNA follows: TGCAGCTTATGGTTGACAGGGCTTGATGGCTACACCTTC. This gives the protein CSLWLTGLDGYTF.

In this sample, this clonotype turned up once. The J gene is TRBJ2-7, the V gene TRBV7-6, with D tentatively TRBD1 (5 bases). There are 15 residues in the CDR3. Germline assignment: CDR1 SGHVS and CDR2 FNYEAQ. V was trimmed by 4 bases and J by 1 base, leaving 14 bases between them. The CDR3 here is CASSSGQYSSYEQYF. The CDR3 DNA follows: TGTGCCAGCAGCTCCGGACAATACTCTTCCTACGAGCAGTACTTC. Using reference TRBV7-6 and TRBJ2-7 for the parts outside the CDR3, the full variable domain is GAGVSQSPRYKVTKRGQDVALRCDPISGHVSLYWYRQALGQGPEFLTYFNYEAQQDKSGLPNDRFSAERPEGSISTLTIQRTEQRDSAMYRCASSSGQYSSYEQYFGPGTRLTVT.

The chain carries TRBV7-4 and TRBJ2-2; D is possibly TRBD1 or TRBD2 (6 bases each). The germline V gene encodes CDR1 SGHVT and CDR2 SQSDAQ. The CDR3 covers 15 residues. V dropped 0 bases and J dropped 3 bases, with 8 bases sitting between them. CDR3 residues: CASSLAGGDTGELFF. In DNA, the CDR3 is TGTGCCAGCAGCTTAGCGGGGGGCGACACCGGGGAGCTGTTTTTT.

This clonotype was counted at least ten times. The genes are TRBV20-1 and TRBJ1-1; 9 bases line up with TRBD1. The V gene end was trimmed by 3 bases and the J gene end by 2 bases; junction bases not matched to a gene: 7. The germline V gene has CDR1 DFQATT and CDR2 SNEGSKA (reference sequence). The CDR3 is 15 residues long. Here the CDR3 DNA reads TGCAGTGCTAGGGCGACAGGGGGGCGAAACACTGAAGCTTTCTTT. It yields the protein CSARATGGRNTEAFF.

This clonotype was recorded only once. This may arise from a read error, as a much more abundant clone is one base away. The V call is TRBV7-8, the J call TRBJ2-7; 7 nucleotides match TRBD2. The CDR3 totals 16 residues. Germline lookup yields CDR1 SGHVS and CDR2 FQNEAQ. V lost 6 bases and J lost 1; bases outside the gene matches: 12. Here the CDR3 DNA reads TGTGCCAGCAGGTCAGACTCGGGACTATATTCCTACGAGCAGTACTTC. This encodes CASRSDSGLYSYEQYF.

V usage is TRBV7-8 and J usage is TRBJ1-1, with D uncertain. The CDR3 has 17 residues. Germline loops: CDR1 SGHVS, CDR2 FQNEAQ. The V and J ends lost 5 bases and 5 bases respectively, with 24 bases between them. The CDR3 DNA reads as TGTGCCAGCAGCGGCATAAAGGGAGCTCCCGTAGGAACTGAAGCTTTCTTT. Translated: CASSGIKGAPVGTEAFF.

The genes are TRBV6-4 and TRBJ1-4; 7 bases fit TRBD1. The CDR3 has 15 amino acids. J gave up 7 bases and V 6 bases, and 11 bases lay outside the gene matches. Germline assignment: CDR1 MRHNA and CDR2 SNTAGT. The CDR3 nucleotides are TGTGCCAGCAGATTCGGGACAGTCCGGGGTGAAAAACTGTTTTTT. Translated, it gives CASRFGTVRGEKLFF.

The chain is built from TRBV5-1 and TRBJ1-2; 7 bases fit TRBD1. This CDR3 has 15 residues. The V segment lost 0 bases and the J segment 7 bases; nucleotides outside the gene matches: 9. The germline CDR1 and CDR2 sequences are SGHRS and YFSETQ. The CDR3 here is CASSLVEGARPGYTF. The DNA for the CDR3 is TGCGCCAGCAGCTTGGTTGAGGGGGCGCGTCCTGGCTACACCTTC.

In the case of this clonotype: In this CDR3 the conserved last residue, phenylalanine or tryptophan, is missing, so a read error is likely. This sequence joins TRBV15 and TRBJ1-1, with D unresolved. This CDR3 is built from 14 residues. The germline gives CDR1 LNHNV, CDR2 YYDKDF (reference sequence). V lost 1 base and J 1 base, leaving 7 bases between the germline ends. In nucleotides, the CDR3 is TGTGCCACCAGCAGAGGTGGGGAGAACACTGAAGCTTTCCTT. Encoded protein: CATSRGGENTEAFL.